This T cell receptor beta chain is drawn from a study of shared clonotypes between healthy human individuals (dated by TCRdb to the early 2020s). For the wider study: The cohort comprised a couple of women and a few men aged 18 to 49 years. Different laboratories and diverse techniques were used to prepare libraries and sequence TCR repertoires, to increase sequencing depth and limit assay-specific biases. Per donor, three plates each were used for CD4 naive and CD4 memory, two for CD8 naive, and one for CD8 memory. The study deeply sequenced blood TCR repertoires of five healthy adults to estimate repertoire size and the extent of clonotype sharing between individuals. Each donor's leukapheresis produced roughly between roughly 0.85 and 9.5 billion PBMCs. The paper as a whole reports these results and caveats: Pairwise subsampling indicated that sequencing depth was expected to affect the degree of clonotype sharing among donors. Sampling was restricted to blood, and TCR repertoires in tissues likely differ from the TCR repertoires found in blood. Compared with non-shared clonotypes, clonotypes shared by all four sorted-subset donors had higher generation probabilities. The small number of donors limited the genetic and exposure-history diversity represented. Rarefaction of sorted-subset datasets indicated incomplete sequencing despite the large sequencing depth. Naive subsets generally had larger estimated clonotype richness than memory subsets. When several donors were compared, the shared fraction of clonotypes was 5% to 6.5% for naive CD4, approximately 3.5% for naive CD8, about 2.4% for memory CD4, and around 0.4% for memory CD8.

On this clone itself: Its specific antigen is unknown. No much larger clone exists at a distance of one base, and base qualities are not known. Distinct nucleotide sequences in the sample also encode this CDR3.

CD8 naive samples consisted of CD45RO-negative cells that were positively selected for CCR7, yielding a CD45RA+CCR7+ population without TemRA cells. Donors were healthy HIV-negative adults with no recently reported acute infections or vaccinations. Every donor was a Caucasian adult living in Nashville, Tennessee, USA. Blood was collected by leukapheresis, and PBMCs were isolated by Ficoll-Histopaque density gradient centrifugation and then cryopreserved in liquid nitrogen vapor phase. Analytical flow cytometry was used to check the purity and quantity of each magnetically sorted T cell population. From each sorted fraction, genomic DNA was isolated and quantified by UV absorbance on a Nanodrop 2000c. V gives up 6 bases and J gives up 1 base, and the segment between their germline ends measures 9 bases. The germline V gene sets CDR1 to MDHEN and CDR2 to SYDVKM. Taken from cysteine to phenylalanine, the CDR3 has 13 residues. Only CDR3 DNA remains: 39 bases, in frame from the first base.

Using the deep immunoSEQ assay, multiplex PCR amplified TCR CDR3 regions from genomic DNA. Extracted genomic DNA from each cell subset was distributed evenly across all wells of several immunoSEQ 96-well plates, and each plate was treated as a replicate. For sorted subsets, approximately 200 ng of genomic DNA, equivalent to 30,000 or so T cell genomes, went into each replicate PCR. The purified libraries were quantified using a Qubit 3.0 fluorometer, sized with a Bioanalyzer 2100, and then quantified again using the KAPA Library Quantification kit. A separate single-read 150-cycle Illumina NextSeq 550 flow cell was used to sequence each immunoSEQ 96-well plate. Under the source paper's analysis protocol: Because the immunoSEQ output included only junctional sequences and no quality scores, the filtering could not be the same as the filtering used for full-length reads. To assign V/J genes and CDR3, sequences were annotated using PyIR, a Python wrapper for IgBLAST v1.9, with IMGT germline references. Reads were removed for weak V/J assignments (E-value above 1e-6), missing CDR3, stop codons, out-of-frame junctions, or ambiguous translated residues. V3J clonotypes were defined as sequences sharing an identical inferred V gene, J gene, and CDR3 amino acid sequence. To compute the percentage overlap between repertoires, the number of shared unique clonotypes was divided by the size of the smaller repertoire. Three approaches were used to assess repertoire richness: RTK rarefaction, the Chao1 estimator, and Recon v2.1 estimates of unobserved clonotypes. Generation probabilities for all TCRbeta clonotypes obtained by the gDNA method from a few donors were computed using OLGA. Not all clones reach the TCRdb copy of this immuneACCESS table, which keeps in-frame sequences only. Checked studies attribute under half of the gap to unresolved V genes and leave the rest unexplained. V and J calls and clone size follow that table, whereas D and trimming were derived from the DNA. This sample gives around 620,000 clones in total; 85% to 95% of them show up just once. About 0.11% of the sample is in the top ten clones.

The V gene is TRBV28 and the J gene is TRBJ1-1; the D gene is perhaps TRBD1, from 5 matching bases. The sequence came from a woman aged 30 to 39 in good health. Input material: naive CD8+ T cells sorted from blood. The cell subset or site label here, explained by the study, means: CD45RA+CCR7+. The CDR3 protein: CASSPGGNTEAFF. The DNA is TGTGCCAGCAGCCCGGGGGGGAACACTGAAGCTTTCTTT. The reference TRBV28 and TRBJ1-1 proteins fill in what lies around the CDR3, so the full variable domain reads DVKVTQSSRYLVKRTGEKVFLECVQDMDHENMFWYRQDPGLGLRLIYFSYDVKMKEKGDIPEGYSVSREKKERFSLILESASTNQTSMYLCASSPGGNTEAFFGQGTRLTVV.